This T cell receptor beta chain derives from a study of blood T cells in healthy people across ages. With a J-beta primer mix and a sample-barcoded 5' primer, a second PCR ran about 7 to 11 cycles. TCRdb ran MiXCR on the 5' RACE reads and lists one entry per CDR3 protein. The table shows some 690,000 distinct CDR3 sequences, with around a fifth occurring only once. CDR3 length: 15 amino acids. Germline V lookup: CDR1 SGHRS, CDR2 YFSETQ. The sequenced sample was blood. The chain joins TRBV5-1 to TRBJ2-5; 9 bases align to TRBD2. The J call may be wrong; the DNA end is better matched by TRBJ2-1. The receptor was derived from an older man in good health. This chain's CDR3 is CASSLVAGGPGEQFF. CDR3 in DNA: TGCGCCAGCAGCTTGGTTGCGGGAGGGCCAGGTGAGCAGTTCTTC.